The sequence of this T cell receptor (beta chain) was determined in a study of blood T cell repertoires in COVID-19. In the study overall: The United States, Italy and Spain provided the acute and convalescent COVID-19 samples. PBMCs, B-cell-depleted T cells, or T cells provided the cDNA or gDNA that made up the material.

In the authors' workflow: Nucleated cell counts were estimated from reference gene primer amplification. Some clones are missing from TCRdb's copy, which holds only in-frame ones; the method was immunoSEQ multiplex PCR. For V, J and clone size, that table is used; D and trimming come from the DNA. Of 100,000 or so clones in the sample, about 80% were seen once. This CDR3 is built from 11 residues. Germline V CDR1 and CDR2: GTSNPN, SVGIG (reference sequence). With 6 bases removed from V and 8 bases from J, the gap between germline ends came to 10 bases. The receptor comes from a man aged 65-85 years with active or convalescent COVID-19. The chain couples TRBV30 to TRBJ1-4, with unresolved D. Sequencing was carried out using peripheral blood. In DNA form, the CDR3 reads TGTGCCTGCGCGAGGGTCGAAAAACTGTTTTTT. Its protein product is CACARVEKLFF.